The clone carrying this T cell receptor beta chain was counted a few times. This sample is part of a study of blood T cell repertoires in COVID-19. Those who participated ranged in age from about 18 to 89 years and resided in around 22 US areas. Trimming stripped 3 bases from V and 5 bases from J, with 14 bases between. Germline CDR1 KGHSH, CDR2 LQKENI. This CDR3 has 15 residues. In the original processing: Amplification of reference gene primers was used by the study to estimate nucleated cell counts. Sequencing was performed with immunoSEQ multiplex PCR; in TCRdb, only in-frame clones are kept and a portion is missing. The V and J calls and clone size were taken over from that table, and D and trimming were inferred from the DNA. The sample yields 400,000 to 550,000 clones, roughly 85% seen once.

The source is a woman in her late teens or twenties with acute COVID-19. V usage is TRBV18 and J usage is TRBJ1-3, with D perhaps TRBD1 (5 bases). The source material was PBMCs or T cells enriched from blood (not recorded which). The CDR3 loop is CASSPQEGVRNTIYF. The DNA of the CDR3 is TGTGCCAGCTCACCGCAGGAAGGGGTCAGAAACACCATATATTTT.